This T cell receptor (beta chain) was sequenced for a study of identical twins. V was cut by 3 bases and J by 8 bases, with 14 bases left in between. This CDR3 contains 13 residues. The germline V gene encodes CDR1 DFQATT and CDR2 SNEGSKA (reference sequence). From the 5' RACE reads, TCRdb called clonotypes with MiXCR, one entry per CDR3 protein. The table includes approximately 1.8 million distinct CDR3 sequences, around a third detected once. The sequencing input was cord blood. This sequence originates from a newborn girl in good health. V gene TRBV20-1 combines with J gene TRBJ2-1, with D possibly TRBD1 on 6 matching bases. The CDR3 DNA reads TGCAGTGCTAGTCGGACAGCCTTGGATGAGCAGTTCTTC. Translating it yields CSASRTALDEQFF.